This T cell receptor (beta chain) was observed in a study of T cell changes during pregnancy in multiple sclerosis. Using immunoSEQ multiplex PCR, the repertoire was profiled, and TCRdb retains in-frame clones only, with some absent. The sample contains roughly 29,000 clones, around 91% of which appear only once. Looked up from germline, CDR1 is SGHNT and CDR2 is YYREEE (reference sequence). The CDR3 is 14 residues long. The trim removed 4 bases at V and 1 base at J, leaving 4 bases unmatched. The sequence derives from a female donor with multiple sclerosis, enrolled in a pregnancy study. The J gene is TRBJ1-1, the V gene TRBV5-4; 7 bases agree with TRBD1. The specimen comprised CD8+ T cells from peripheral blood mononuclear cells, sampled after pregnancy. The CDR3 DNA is TGTGCCAGCAGCAGGGGGACAGCGAACACTGAAGCTTTCTTT. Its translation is CASSRGTANTEAFF.